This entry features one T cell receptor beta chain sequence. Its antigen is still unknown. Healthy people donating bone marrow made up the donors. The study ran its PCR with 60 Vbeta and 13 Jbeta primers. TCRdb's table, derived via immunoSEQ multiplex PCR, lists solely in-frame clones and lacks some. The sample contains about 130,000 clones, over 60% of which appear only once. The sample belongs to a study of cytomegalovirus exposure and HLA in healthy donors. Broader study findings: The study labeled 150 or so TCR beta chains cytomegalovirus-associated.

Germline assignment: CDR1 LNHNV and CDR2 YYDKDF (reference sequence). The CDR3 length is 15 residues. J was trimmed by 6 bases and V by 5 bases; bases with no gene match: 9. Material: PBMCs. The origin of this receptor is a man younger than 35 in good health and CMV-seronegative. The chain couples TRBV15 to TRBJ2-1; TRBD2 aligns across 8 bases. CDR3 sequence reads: CATSLQREIPNEQFF. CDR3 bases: TGTGCCACCAGCCTCCAGCGGGAGATACCCAATGAGCAGTTCTTC.